Below, 25 T cell receptor beta chains from the same sample are listed, as sequenced in a study of beta chain features in type 1 diabetes. Since all of the isolated RNA was reverse transcribed, expressed TCRB transcripts were what got sequenced. Produced via immunoSEQ multiplex PCR; TCRdb's table is partial and in-frame only. The sample comprises some 500,000 clones, about 10% of which are singletons, and around 0.05% rests with the top ten. Sequencing was done on a sample of naive CD4+ T cells from blood. The source of these receptors is a woman aged 18-29 years in good health.

This sequence joins TRBV7-3 and TRBJ1-4; D not resolved. This CDR3 region has 13 residues. V lost 1 base and J lost 5, with 5 bases in between. Germline V gene lookup returns CDR1 SGHTA and CDR2 FQGTGA. CDR3 bases: TGTGCCAGCAGCTTAAATGGGAATGAAAAACTGTTTTTT. It codes for CASSLNGNEKLFF.

The rearrangement joins TRBV5-4 to TRBJ1-4, with 8 bases aligning to TRBD1. This CDR3 spans 15 amino acids. Per germline, CDR1 SGHNT and CDR2 YYREEE (reference sequence). The trim removed 2 bases at V and 5 bases at J, leaving 5 bases unmatched. As DNA, the CDR3 is TGTGCCAGCAGCTTCGCAGGGGGCAGGAATGAAAAACTGTTTTTT. Its translation: CASSFAGGRNEKLFF.

The chain is built from TRBV14 and TRBJ2-3; 8 bases line up with TRBD2. The V gene's germline CDR1 is SGHDN and CDR2 FVKESK. Unmatched junction bases numbered 16, after V lost 2 bases and J lost 6 bases. The CDR3 is 18 residues long. CDR3 nucleotide sequence: TGTGCCAGCAGCCAAAAAATGTCTAGCGGGTTCGCCAGCGATACGCAGTATTTT. Translated: CASSQKMSSGFASDTQYF.

The rearrangement joins TRBV7-2 to TRBJ1-6; 12 bases are shared with TRBD1. Trimming took 5 bases from V and 7 from J; bases not matched to a gene: 12. The CDR3 sequence is 18 residues long. Germline loops: CDR1 SGHTA, CDR2 FQGNSA. For the CDR3, the DNA is TGTGCCAGCAGCAAAACGCCGGGACAGGGGGCAGGGAATTCACCCCTCCACTTT. Protein: CASSKTPGQGAGNSPLHF.

The table lists this clone with a few counts. V is TRBV10-3 and J is TRBJ2-7, with unresolved D. V was trimmed by 0 bases and J by 6 bases, leaving 15 bases between them. This CDR3 contains 15 residues. Germline assignment: CDR1 ENHRY and CDR2 SYGVKD. Here the CDR3 reads CAISESSRRSGEQYV. In DNA, the CDR3 is TGTGCCATCAGTGAGTCGTCTCGGAGATCTGGCGAGCAGTACGTC.

V is TRBV7-3 and J is TRBJ2-1; 14 bases align to TRBD2. Losses at the gene ends were 5 bases for V and 8 bases for J; bases not matched to a gene: 8. The CDR3 is made up of 16 amino acids. The V gene's germline CDR1 is SGHTA and CDR2 FQGTGA. The CDR3 nucleotides are TGTGCCAGCAGCCGCCCGACTAGCGGGAGGGTATATGAGCAGTTCTTC. Its protein is CASSRPTSGRVYEQFF.

This clone was counted only a few times. CDR3 residues: CASSPGTSVYEQFF. CDR3 in DNA: TGTGCCAGCAGCCCAGGGACTAGCGTTTACGAGCAGTTCTTC. V and J are TRBV7-3 and TRBJ2-1, with 10 bases fitting TRBD2. The CDR3 runs 14 residues. The junction had 8 bases not matched to a gene; V was cut back by 5 bases and J by 10 bases. Per germline, CDR1 SGHTA and CDR2 FQGTGA.

This clone has only a few counts. The chain couples TRBV4-3 to TRBJ2-3; a weak D match, TRBD2 (6 bases). CDR1 is LGHNA and CDR2 is YSLEER in the germline V gene. This CDR3 contains 16 residues. V shed 0 bases and J shed 2 bases, with 12 bases lying between them. The CDR3 DNA follows: TGCGCCAGCAGCCAAGATGGCGGGACCCTCACAGATACGCAGTATTTT. Translating it yields CASSQDGGTLTDTQYF.

The sample holds many counts of this clone. The chain links TRBV14 to TRBJ2-1; tentative D call: TRBD2 (5 bases). Germline V gene lookup returns CDR1 SGHDN and CDR2 FVKESK. This CDR3 contains 13 residues. Trimming removed 2 bases at V and 9 bases at J, with 11 bases between. CDR3 sequence (DNA): TGTGCCAGCAGCCAAAGAGTTCGGGGTGAGCAGTTCTTC. It specifies CASSQRVRGEQFF.

This clone showed up just a few times. This chain connects TRBV9 to TRBJ1-2, with D maybe TRBD1 (5 bases). The CDR3 is 12 residues long. V was cut by 8 bases and J by 0 bases, with 8 bases left in between. Looked up from germline, CDR1 is SGDLS and CDR2 is YYNGEE. DNA for the CDR3: TGTGCCAGTCAGGGACCTAACTATGGCTACACCTTC. Encoded protein: CASQGPNYGYTF.

This clone was seen only a few times. The chain links TRBV5-6 to TRBJ2-7, with 8 bases that match TRBD1. The CDR3 runs 14 residues. Germline CDR1 is SGHDT and CDR2 is YYEEEE. Trimming took 0 bases from V and 3 from J; bases not matched to a gene: 2. Here the CDR3 reads CASSLGTGLYEQYV. The CDR3 nucleotides read TGTGCCAGCAGCTTGGGGACAGGGCTCTACGAGCAGTACGTC.

This clone was recorded a few times. The chain uses TRBV27 and TRBJ2-5; weak D call: TRBD2 (6 bases). Deletions cut 6 bases from V and 2 bases from J, with 13 bases between. CDR3 length equals 14 residues. Germline CDR1 and CDR2: MNHEY and SMNVEV (reference sequence). The CDR3: CASRTRARQETQYF. The CDR3 DNA sequence: TGTGCCAGCAGGACTAGGGCTCGTCAAGAGACCCAGTACTTC.

The chain links TRBV2 to TRBJ2-7; weak D call: TRBD1 (6 bases). V lost 5 bases and J 4 bases, leaving 15 bases between the germline ends. This CDR3 region has 14 residues. From germline, CDR1 is SNHLY and CDR2 FYNNEI. The CDR3 reads CASSFRGLVYEQYV. The CDR3 DNA follows: TGTGCCAGCAGTTTCAGGGGCCTAGTGTACGAGCAGTACGTC.

The V gene is TRBV7-9, the J gene TRBJ2-2; no reliable D call. This CDR3 region has 15 residues. V lost 5 bases, J lost 1 base, and 11 bases lay in between. Germline V lookup: CDR1 SEHNR, CDR2 FQNEAQ (reference sequence). CDR3 region: CASSNPDWNTGELFF. The CDR3 DNA reads as TGTGCCAGCAGCAACCCGGATTGGAACACCGGGGAGCTGTTTTTT.

This clone has at least ten counts. The chain employs TRBV7-9 and TRBJ2-1; a possible D gene is TRBD1 (6 bases). Germline V lookup: CDR1 SEHNR, CDR2 FQNEAQ (reference sequence). The CDR3 spans 14 residues. The V and J ends lost 5 bases and 2 bases respectively, with 10 bases between them. The CDR3 DNA follows: TGTGCCAGCAGCGCGCGGACAGCCTACAATGAGCAGTTCTTC. Protein sequence: CASSARTAYNEQFF.

J is TRBJ2-2 and V is TRBV7-7; TRBD2 agrees at 7 bases. Unmatched junction bases numbered 8, after V lost 5 bases and J lost 5 bases. Germline V gives CDR1 SSHAT, CDR2 FNYEAQ (reference sequence). The CDR3 totals 15 residues. In DNA form, the CDR3 reads TGTGCCAGCAGCCCGAGCGGGGTGAGGACCGGGGAGCTGTTTTTT. Translation: CASSPSGVRTGELFF.

This clone has a handful of counts. The chain recombines TRBV7-3 with TRBJ2-1, with 9 bases fitting TRBD2. The CDR3 spans 16 residues. Unmatched junction bases numbered 9, after V lost 1 base and J lost 8 bases. Per the germline V gene, CDR1 is SGHTA and CDR2 is FQGTGA. The CDR3 protein is CASSLSGRARYYEQFF. Here the CDR3 DNA reads TGTGCCAGCAGCTTAAGCGGGAGGGCCCGGTACTATGAGCAGTTCTTC.

In this sample, this clone turned up a few times. The rearrangement uses TRBV5-1 and TRBJ2-3, with D tentatively TRBD1 or TRBD2 (5 bases each). This CDR3 spans 13 amino acids. Trimming left V 4 bases short and J 6 bases short, with 12 bases between. Looked up from germline, CDR1 is SGHRS and CDR2 is YFSETQ. CDR3 nucleotides: TGCGCCAGCAGCCCGAACTGGGGGGATACGCAGTATTTT. Translation gives CASSPNWGDTQYF.

The chain recombines TRBV20-1 with TRBJ2-3; D is unclear. The V end was cut by 4 bases, the J end by 3 bases, with 5 bases between. The CDR3 has 11 residues. Germline CDR1 is DFQATT and CDR2 is SNEGSKA (reference sequence). In nucleotides, the CDR3 is TGCAGTGCTATGTCGACAGATACGCAGTATTTT. As protein: CSAMSTDTQYF.

Only a few counts were recorded for this clone. This rearrangement joins TRBV5-4 to TRBJ2-3; D remains unclear. The CDR3 length is 12 residues. V lost 3 bases and J 4 bases, leaving 6 bases between the germline ends. Per the germline V gene, CDR1 is SGHNT and CDR2 is YYREEE (reference sequence). The CDR3 nucleotides are TGTGCCAGCAGCTCCCCGGCAGATACGCAGTATTTT. The encoded protein is CASSSPADTQYF.

This chain links TRBV29-1 with TRBJ2-5; a weak D match, TRBD1 (6 bases). From germline, CDR1 is SQVTM and CDR2 ANQGSEA. V shed 7 bases and J shed 2 bases, with 17 bases lying between them. CDR3 length: 14 residues. CDR3: CSGSPRTVQETQYF. The CDR3 DNA is TGCAGCGGATCCCCCAGGACAGTGCAAGAGACCCAGTACTTC.

This clone was observed a few times. This sequence joins TRBV14 and TRBJ1-1, with D perhaps matching TRBD1 (5 bases). Between the trimmed V and J ends, which lost 2 bases and 4 bases, there was a span of 14 bases. CDR3 length: 15 amino acids. Germline V gene sequence: CDR1 SGHDN, CDR2 FVKESK. The CDR3, as DNA: TGTGCCAGCAGCCAATCTAAGGGACGGGGCACTGAAGCTTTCTTT. It encodes CASSQSKGRGTEAFF.

This clone was picked up a small number of times. This rearrangement joins TRBV2 to TRBJ2-2; no reliable D call. Germline CDR1 and CDR2: SNHLY and FYNNEI. This CDR3 has 13 residues. The V and J ends lost 6 bases and 4 bases respectively, with 9 bases between them. CDR3 sequence: CASRASLTGELFF. CDR3 DNA sequence: TGTGCCAGCAGGGCCTCCCTCACCGGGGAGCTGTTTTTT.

This clone was recorded many times. This chain uses TRBV7-2 with TRBJ2-7; 7 nucleotides align to TRBD2. Germline V CDR1 and CDR2: SGHTA, FQGNSA. The length of the CDR3 is 16 residues. Losses at the gene ends were 5 bases for V and 1 base for J; bases not matched to a gene: 11. CDR3 in amino acids: CASSPTGGRVSYEQYF. Here the CDR3 DNA reads TGTGCCAGCAGCCCAACTGGCGGGAGAGTATCCTACGAGCAGTACTTC.

This clone was counted a few times. The chain has TRBV9 and TRBJ2-1, with no clear D. The CDR3 is 16 residues long. The germline V and J ends were trimmed by 4 bases and 4 bases, with 18 bases remaining between them. The germline V gene has CDR1 SGDLS and CDR2 YYNGEE. DNA of the CDR3: TGTGCCAGCAGCTCTCGGCGTGCCCCCGGTTACAATGAGCAGTTCTTC. This encodes CASSSRRAPGYNEQFF.